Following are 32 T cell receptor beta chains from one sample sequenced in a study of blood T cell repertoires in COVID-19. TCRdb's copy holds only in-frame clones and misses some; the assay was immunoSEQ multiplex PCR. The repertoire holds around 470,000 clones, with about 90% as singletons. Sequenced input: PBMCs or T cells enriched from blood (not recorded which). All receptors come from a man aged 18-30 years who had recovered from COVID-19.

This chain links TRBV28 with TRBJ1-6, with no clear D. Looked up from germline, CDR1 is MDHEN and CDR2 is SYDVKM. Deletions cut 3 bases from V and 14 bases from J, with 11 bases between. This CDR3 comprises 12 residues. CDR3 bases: TGTGCCAGCAGTTTTACCAGTTTGGCCCTCCACTTT. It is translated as CASSFTSLALHF.

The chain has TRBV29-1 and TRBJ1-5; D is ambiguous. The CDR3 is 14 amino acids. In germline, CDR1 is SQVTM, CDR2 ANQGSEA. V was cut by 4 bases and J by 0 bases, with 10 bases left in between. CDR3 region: CSVGEAISNQPQHF. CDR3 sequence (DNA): TGCAGCGTTGGTGAAGCGATTAGCAATCAGCCCCAGCATTTT.

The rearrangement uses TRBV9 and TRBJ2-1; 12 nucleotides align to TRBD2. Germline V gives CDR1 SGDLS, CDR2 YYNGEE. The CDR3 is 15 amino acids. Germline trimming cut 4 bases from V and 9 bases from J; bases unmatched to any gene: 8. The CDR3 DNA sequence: TGTGCCAGCAGCTCTCGGACTAGCGGGATGAGTGAGCAGTTCTTC. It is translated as CASSSRTSGMSEQFF. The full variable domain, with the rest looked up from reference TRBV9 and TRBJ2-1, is DSGVTQTPKHLITATGQRVTLRCSPRSGDLSVYWYQQSLDQGLQFLIQYYNGEERAKGNILERFSAQQFPDLHSELNLSSLELGDSALYFCASSSRTSGMSEQFFGPGTRLTVL.

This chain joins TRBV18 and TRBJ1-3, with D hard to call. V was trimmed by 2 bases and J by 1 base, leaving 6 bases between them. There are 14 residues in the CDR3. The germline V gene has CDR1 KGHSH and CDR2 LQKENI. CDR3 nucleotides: TGTGCCAGCTCACCATCCCTTTCTGGAAACACCATATATTTT. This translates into CASSPSLSGNTIYF.

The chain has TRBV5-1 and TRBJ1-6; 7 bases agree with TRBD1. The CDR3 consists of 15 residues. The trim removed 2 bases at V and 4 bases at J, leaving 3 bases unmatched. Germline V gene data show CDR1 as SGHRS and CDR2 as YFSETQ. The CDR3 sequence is CASSLRGRYNSPLHF. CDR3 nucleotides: TGCGCCAGCAGCTTAAGGGGGCGTTATAATTCACCCCTCCACTTT.

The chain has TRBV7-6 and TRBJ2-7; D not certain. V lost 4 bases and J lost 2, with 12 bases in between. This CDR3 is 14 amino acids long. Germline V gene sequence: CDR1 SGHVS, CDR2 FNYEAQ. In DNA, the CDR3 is TGTGCCAGCAGCTATACATCCCAAGCCTACGAGCAGTACTTC. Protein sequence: CASSYTSQAYEQYF.

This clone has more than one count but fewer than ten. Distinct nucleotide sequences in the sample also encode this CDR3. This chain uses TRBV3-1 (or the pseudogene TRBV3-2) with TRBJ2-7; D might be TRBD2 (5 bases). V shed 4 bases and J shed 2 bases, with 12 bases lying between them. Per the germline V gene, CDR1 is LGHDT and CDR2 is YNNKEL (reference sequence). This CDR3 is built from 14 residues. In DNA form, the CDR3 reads TGTGCCAGCAGCCCCGGCGCCGGGGCCTACGAGCAGTACTTC. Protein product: CASSPGAGAYEQYF.

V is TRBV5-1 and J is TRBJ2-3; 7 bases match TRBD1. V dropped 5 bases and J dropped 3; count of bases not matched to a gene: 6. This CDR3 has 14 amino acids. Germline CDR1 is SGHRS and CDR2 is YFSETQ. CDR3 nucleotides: TGCGCCAGCAGAATCGGGACAGTAACAGATACGCAGTATTTT. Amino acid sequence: CASRIGTVTDTQYF. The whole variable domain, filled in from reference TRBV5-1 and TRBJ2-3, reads KAGVTQTPRYLIKTRGQQVTLSCSPISGHRSVSWYQQTPGQGLQFLFEYFSETQRNKGNFPGRFSGRQFSNSRSEMNVSTLELGDSALYLCASRIGTVTDTQYFGPGTRLTVL.

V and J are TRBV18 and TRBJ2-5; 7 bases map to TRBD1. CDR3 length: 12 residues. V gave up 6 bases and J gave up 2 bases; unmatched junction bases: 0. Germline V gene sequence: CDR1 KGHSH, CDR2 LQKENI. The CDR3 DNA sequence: TGTGCCAGCTCGGGACAGCAAGAGACCCAGTACTTC. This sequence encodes CASSGQQETQYF. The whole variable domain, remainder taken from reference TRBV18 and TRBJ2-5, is NAGVMQNPRHLVRRRGQEARLRCSPMKGHSHVYWYRQLPEEGLKFMVYLQKENIIDESGMPKERFSAEFPKEGPSILRIQQVVRGDSAAYFCASSGQQETQYFGPGTRLLVL.

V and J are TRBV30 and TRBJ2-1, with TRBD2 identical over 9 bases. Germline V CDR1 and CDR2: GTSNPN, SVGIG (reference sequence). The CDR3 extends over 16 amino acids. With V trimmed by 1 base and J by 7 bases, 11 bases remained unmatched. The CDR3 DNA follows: TGTGCCTGGAGTGATGAGCGGGAGGCCCGAAAAAATGAGCAGTTCTTC. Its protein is CAWSDEREARKNEQFF.

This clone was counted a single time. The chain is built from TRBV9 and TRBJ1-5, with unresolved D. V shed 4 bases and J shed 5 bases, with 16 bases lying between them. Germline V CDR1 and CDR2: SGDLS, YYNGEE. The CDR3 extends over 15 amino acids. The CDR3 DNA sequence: TGTGCCAGCAGCCCGACGCCGGGATTTTATCAGCCCCAGCATTTT. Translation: CASSPTPGFYQPQHF.

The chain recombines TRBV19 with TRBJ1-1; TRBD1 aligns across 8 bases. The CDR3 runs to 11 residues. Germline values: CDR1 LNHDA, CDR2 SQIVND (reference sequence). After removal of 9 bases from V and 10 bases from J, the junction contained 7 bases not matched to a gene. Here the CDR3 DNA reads TGTGCCAGCACGACCGACAGGGGAGCTTTCTTT. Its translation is CASTTDRGAFF.

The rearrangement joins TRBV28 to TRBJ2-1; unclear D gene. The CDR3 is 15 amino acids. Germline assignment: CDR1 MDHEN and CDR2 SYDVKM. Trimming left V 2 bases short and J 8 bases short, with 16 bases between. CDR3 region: CASSLDNNPVDEQFF. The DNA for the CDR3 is TGTGCCAGCAGTTTAGATAACAACCCCGTCGATGAGCAGTTCTTC.

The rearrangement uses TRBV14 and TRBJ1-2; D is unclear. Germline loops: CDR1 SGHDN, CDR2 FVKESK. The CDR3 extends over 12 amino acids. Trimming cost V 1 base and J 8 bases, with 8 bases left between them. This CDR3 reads CASSQAFMGYTF. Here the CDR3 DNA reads TGTGCCAGCAGCCAAGCCTTTATGGGCTACACCTTC.

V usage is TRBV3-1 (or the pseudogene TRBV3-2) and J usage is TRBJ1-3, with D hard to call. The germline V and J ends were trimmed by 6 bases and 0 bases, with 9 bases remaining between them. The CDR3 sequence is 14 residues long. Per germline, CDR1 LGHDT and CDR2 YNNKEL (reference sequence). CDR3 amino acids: CASRRAISGNTIYF. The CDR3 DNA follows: TGTGCCAGCAGGAGGGCTATCTCTGGAAACACCATATATTTT.

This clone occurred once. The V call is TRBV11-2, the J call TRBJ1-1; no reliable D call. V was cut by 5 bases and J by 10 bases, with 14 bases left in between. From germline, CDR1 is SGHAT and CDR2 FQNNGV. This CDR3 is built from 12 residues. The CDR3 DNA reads TGTGCCAGCAGCGCTCTTCGGGGTGGAGCTTTCTTT. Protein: CASSALRGGAFF. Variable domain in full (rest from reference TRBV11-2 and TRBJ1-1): EAGVAQSPRYKIIEKRQSVAFWCNPISGHATLYWYQQILGQGPKLLIQFQNNGVVDDSQLPKDRFSAERLKGVDSTLKIQPAKLEDSAVYLCASSALRGGAFFGQGTRLTVV.

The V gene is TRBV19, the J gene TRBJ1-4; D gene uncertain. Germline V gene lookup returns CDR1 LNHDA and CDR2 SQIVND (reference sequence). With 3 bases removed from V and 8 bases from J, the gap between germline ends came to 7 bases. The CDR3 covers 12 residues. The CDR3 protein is CASSMRSEKLFF. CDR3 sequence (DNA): TGTGCCAGTAGTATGCGTAGCGAAAAACTGTTTTTT.

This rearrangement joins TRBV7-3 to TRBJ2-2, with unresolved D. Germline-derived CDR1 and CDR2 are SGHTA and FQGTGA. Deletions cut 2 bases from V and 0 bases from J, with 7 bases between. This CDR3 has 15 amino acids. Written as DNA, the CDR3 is TGTGCCAGCAGCTTAGGCAGTGCGAACACCGGGGAGCTGTTTTTT. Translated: CASSLGSANTGELFF.

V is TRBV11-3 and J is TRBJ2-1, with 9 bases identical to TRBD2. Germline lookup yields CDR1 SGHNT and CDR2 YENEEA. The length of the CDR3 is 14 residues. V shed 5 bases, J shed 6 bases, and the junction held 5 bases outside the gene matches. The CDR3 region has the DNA TGTGCCAGCAGCCTTAGCGGGAGTGCCAATGAGCAGTTCTTC. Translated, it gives CASSLSGSANEQFF.

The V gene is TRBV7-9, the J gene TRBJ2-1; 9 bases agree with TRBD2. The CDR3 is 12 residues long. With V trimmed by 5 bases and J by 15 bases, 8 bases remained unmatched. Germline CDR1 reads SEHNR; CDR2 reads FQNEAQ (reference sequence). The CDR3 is CASSHPGTSSFF. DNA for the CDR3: TGTGCCAGCAGCCATCCCGGGACTAGCTCGTTCTTC.

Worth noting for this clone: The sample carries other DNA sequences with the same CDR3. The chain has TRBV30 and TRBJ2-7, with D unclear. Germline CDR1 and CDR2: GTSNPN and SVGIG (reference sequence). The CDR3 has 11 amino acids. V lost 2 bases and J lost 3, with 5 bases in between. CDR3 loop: CAWSRDYEQYF. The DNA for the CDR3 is TGTGCCTGGAGTAGAGACTACGAGCAGTACTTC.

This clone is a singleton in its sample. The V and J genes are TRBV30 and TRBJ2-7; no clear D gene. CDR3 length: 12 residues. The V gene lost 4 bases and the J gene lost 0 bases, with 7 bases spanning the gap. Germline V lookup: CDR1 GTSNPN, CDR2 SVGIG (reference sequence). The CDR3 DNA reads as TGTGCCTGGAACAGTGGCTCCTACGAGCAGTACTTC. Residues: CAWNSGSYEQYF.

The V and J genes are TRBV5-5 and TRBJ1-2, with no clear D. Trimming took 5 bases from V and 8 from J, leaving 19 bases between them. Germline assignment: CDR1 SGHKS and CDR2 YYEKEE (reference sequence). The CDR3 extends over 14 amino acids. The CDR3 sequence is CASREDPDFAGYTF. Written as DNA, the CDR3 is TGTGCCAGCAGGGAGGACCCGGATTTTGCGGGCTACACCTTC.

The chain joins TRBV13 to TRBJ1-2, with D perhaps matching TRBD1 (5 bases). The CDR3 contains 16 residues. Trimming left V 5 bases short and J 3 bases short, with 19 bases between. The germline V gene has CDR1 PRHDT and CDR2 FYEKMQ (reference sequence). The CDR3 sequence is CASSGAGLGGDYGYTF. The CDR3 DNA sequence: TGTGCCAGCAGCGGAGCGGGACTGGGTGGTGACTATGGCTACACCTTC.

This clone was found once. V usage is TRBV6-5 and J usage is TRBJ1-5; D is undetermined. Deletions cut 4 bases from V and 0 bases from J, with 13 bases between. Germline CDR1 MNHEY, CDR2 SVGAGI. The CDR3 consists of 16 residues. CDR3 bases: TGTGCCAGCAGTTCAGCGGAGAGAGGTAGCAATCAGCCCCAGCATTTT. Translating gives CASSSAERGSNQPQHF.

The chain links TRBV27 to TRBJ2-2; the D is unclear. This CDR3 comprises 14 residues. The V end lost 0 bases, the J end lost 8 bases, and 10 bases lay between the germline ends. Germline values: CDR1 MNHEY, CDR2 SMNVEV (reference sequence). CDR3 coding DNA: TGTGCCAGCAGTTTATCGTTCGTTGTAGGGGAGCTGTTTTTT. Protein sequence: CASSLSFVVGELFF.

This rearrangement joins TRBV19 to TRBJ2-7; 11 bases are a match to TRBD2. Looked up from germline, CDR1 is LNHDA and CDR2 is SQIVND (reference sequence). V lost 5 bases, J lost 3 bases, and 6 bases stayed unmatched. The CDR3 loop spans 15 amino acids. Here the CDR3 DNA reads TGTGCCAGTAGTTTTCGACTAGCGGGAAACTACGAGCAGTACTTC. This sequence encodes CASSFRLAGNYEQYF.

CDR3 in amino acids: CASSLAGAGGETQYF. In DNA form, the CDR3 reads TGTGCCAGCAGCTTGGCCGGAGCGGGGGGGGAGACCCAGTACTTC. The chain couples TRBV5-4 to TRBJ2-5; 10 bases align to TRBD2. Germline lookup yields CDR1 SGHNT and CDR2 YYREEE (reference sequence). CDR3 length equals 15 residues. V lost 0 bases and J lost 5; bases outside the gene matches: 4.

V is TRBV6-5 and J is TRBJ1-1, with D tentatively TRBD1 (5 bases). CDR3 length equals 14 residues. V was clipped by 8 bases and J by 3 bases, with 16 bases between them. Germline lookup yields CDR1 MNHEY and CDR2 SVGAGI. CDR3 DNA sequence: TGTGCCAGCTCCCTGCAATGGGGGGACACTGAAGCTTTCTTT. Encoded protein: CASSLQWGDTEAFF.

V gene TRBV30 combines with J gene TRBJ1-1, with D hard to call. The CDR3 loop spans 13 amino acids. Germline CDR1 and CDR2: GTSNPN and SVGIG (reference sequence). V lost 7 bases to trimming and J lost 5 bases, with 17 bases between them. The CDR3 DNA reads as TGTGCCTCGATACCCGCTTGGAGAACTGAAGCTTTCTTT. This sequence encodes CASIPAWRTEAFF.

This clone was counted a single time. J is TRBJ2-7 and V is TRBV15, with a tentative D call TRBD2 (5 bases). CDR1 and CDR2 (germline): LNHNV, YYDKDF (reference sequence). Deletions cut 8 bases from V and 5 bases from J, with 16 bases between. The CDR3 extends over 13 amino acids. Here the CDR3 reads CATGLALGDEQYF. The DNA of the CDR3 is TGTGCCACCGGGCTAGCCCTTGGGGACGAGCAGTACTTC.

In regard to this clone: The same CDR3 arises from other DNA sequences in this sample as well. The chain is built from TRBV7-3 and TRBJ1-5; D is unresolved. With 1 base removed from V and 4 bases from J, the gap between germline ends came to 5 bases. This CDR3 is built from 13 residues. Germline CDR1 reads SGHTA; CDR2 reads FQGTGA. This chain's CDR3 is CASSLSPNQPQHF. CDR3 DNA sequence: TGTGCCAGCAGCTTAAGTCCTAATCAGCCCCAGCATTTT.